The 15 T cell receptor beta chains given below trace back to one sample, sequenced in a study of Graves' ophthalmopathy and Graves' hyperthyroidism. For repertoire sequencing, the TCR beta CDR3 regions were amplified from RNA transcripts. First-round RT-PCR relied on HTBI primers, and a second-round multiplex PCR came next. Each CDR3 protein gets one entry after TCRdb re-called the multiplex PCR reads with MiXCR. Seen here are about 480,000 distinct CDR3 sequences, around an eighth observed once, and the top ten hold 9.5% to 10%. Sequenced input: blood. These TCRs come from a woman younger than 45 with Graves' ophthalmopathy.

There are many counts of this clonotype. CDR3 sequence (DNA): TGTGCCAGCAGTGACTCTAGGCGGCTTTTTGAGACCCAGTACTTC. Its protein is CASSDSRRLFETQYF. V and J are TRBV6-4 and TRBJ2-5; no clear D. Germline lookup yields CDR1 MRHNA and CDR2 SNTAGT. The V and J ends lost 0 bases and 5 bases respectively, with 13 bases between them. CDR3 length: 15 amino acids.

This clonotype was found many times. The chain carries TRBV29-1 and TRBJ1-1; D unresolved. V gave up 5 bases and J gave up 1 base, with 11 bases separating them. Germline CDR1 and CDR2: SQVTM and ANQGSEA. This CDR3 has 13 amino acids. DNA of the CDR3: TGCAGCGTTATTTTGCTACCGAACACTGAAGCTTTCTTT. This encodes CSVILLPNTEAFF.

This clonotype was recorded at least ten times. The CDR3 DNA sequence: TGTGCCAGCAGCTTCTGGACAGACCTCGCCAAGCCCCAGCATTTT. Translating gives CASSFWTDLAKPQHF. The chain is built from TRBV28 and TRBJ1-5; a possible D gene is TRBD1 (6 bases). V gave up 6 bases and J gave up 8 bases, with 20 bases separating them. The CDR3 is 15 residues long. Germline CDR1 reads MDHEN; CDR2 reads SYDVKM.

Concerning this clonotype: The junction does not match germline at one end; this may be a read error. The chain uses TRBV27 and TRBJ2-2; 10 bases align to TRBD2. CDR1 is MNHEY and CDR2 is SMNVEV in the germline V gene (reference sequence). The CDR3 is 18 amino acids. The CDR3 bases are TGTGCCAGCAGTTACGGGGCTAGCGGGAGTCCCGGGGGCGGGGAGCCGTTTTTT. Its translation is CASSYGASGSPGGGEPFF.

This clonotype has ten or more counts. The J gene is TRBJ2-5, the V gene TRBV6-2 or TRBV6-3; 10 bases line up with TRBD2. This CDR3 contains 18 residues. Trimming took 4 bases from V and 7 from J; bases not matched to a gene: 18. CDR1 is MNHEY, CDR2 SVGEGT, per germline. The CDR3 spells CASSSPAGLADPGLTQYF. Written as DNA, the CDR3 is TGTGCCAGCAGTTCCCCCGCCGGACTAGCGGATCCAGGGTTGACCCAGTACTTC.

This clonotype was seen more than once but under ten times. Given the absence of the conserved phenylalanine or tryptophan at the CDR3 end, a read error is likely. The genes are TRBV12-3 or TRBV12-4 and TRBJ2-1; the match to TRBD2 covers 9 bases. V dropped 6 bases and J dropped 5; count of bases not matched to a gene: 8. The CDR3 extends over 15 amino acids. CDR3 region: CASSTSGRLNNEQFC. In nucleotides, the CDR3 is TGTGCCAGCAGCACAAGCGGGAGGTTAAACAATGAGCAGTTCTGC.

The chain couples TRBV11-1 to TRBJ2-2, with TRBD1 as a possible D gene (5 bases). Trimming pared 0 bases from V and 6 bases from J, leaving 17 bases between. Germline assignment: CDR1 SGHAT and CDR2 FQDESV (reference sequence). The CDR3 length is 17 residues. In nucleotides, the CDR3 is TGTGCCAGCAGCTTAGCCTCCACCCCAGGGTACCCCGGGGAGCTGTTTTTT. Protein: CASSLASTPGYPGELFF. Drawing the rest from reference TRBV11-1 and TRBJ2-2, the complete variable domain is EAEVAQSPRYKITEKSQAVAFWCDPISGHATLYWYRQILGQGPELLVQFQDESVVDDSQLPKDRFSAERLKGVDSTLKIQPAELGDSAMYLCASSLASTPGYPGELFFGEGSRLTVL.

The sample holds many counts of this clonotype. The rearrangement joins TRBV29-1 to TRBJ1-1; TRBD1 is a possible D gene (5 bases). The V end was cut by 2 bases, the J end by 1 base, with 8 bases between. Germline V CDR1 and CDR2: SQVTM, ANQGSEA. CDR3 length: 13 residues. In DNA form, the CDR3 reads TGCAGCGTTGAATGGGGCCCGAACACTGAAGCTTTCTTT. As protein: CSVEWGPNTEAFF.

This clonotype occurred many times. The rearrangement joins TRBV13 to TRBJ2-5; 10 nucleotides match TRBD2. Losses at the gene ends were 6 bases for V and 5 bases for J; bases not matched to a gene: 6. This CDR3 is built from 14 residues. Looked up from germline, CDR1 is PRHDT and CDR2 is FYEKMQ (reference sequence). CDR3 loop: CASSQRGGAETQYF. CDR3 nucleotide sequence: TGTGCCAGCAGTCAGCGGGGGGGTGCGGAGACCCAGTACTTC.

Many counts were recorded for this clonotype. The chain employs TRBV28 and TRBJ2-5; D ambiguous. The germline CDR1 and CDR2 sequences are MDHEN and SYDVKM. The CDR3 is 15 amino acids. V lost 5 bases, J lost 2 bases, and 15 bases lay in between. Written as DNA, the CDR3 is TGTGCCAGCAGTACAAGGCTGAGAATTCAAGAGACCCAGTACTTC. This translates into CASSTRLRIQETQYF.

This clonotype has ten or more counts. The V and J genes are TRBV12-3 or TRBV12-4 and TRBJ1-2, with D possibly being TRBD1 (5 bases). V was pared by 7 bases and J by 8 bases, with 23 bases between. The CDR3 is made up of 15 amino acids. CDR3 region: CASIPFGGSPVGYTF. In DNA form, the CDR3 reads TGTGCCAGCATCCCTTTCGGGGGGAGTCCAGTGGGCTACACCTTC.

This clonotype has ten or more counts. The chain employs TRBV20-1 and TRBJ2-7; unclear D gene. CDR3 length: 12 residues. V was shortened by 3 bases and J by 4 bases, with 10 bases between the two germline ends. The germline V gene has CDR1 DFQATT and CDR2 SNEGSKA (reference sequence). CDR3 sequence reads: CSASMGTYEQYF. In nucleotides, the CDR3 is TGCAGTGCTAGTATGGGAACATACGAGCAGTACTTC.

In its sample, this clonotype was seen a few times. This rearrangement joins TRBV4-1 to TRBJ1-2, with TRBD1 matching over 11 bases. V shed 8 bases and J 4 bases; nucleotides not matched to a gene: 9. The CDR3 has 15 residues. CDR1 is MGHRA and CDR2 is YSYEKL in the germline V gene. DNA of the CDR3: TGCGCCAGCGGGTTGGGACAGGGGGTAACCTATGGCTACACCTTC. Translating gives CASGLGQGVTYGYTF.

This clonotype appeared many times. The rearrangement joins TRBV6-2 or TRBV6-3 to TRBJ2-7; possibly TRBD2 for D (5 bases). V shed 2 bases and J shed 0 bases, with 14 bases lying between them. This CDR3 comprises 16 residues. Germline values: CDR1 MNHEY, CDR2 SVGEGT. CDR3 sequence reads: CASSYPPGSISYEQYF. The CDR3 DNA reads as TGTGCCAGCAGTTACCCTCCGGGGAGCATCTCCTACGAGCAGTACTTC.

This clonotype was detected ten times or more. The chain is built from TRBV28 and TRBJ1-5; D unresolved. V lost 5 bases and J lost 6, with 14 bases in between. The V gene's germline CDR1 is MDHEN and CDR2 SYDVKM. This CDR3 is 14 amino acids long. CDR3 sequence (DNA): TGTGCCAGCAGTCCATATGCGGGGATTCAGCCCCAGCATTTT. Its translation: CASSPYAGIQPQHF.